These 5 T cell receptor beta chains came from one sample sequenced in a study of CD8+ T cells in alopecia areata. As the sequencing template, cDNA was produced by extracting RNA and reverse transcribing it. Sequencing was performed with immunoSEQ multiplex PCR; in TCRdb, only in-frame clones are kept and a portion is missing. The profile covers tens of thousands of clones, with around 62% appearing a single time and roughly 18% taken by the ten largest. What was sequenced was NKG2D-high CD8+ T cells sorted from blood. These receptors were taken from a human donor with alopecia areata.

The V gene is TRBV5-1, the J gene TRBJ2-1, with a possible D match to TRBD1 (5 bases). The CDR3 is made up of 15 amino acids. Per germline, CDR1 SGHRS and CDR2 YFSETQ. The ends were cut back, 7 bases at V and 0 bases at J, with 14 bases in the middle. CDR3 DNA sequence: TGCGCCAGCGACGAGGCAGGGAACTCCTACAATGAGCAGTTCTTC. It is translated as CASDEAGNSYNEQFF.

This chain joins TRBV10-2 and TRBJ2-7, with a tentative D call TRBD1 (6 bases). Germline-derived CDR1 and CDR2 are WSHSY and SAAADI. The CDR3 sequence is 15 residues long. Trimming removed 5 bases from V and 2 bases from J, with 16 bases in between. For the CDR3, the DNA is TGCGCCAGCAGTACCGAGGACAGAGCTCCCTACGAGCAGTACTTC. It encodes CASSTEDRAPYEQYF.

The chain joins TRBV15 to TRBJ2-7; 10 nucleotides line up with TRBD2. This CDR3 spans 14 amino acids. After removal of 1 base from V and 3 bases from J, the junction contained 0 bases not matched to a gene. CDR1 LNHNV and CDR2 YYDKDF come from the germline V gene (reference sequence). CDR3 region: CATSRASGGYEQYF. The CDR3 coding sequence is TGTGCCACCAGCAGAGCTAGCGGGGGCTACGAGCAGTACTTC.

This clone was counted a few times. V usage is TRBV14 and J usage is TRBJ2-7, with unresolved D. V was cut by 0 bases and J by 2 bases, with 5 bases left in between. This CDR3 contains 13 residues. Germline CDR1 reads SGHDN; CDR2 reads FVKESK. Here the CDR3 reads CASSQDLPYEQYF. The CDR3 DNA follows: TGTGCCAGCAGCCAAGACCTCCCCTACGAGCAGTACTTC.

This clone was counted only a few times. This chain joins TRBV7-2 and TRBJ2-1, with 11 bases that match TRBD1. Germline V gene data show CDR1 as SGHTA and CDR2 as FQGNSA. The CDR3 spans 14 residues. J gave up 7 bases and V 5 bases, and 4 bases lay outside the gene matches. The CDR3 loop is CASSTRDRGNEQFF. CDR3 coding DNA: TGTGCCAGCAGCACACGGGACAGGGGGAATGAGCAGTTCTTC.